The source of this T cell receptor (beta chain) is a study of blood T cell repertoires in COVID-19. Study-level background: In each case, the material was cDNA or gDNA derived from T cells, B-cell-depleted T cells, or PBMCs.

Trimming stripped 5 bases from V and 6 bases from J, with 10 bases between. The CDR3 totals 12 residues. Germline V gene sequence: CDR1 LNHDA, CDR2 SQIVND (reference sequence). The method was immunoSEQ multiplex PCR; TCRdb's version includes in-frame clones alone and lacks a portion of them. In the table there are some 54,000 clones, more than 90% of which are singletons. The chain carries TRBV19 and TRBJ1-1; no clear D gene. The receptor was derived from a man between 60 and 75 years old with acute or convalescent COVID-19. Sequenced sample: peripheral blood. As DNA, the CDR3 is TGTGCCAGTAGTTTTACTGGTTCTGAAGCTTTCTTT. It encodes CASSFTGSEAFF.